In this sample, the clone carrying this T cell receptor (beta chain) turned up many times. This sample stems from a study of T-cell reconstitution after alpha-beta-depleted transplantation in children. Unique molecular identifiers were incorporated into the prepared TCRbeta library. TCRdb re-called the PCR reads through MiXCR, storing one row per CDR3 protein. The data contain approximately 350,000 distinct CDR3 sequences, 10% of them singletons. Source: PBMCs from the stem cell graft donor, taken from the stem cell graft. This sequence was found in a human donor who donated a stem cell graft to a child with acute lymphoblastic leukemia.

In DNA form, the CDR3 reads TGCAGTGCTAGCGGGAGAAGGAACAATGAGCAGTTCTTC. It codes for CSASGRRNNEQFF. This chain connects TRBV20-1 to TRBJ2-1; D possibly corresponds to TRBD2 (6 bases). V gave up 3 bases and J gave up 5 bases, with 11 bases separating them. The CDR3 has 13 residues. The V gene's germline CDR1 is DFQATT and CDR2 SNEGSKA (reference sequence).